This entry concerns a single T cell receptor (beta chain). Its antigen is undetermined. The sample originates from a study of post-analysis software for immune sequencing data. At the level of the study: Patients with relapsing-remitting, secondary progressive and progressive-relapsing multiple sclerosis courses were all represented.

Included in the TCR beta cDNA libraries were unique molecular identifiers. The authors obtained 540,000 or so cDNA molecules from about 0.94 to 9.7 million T cells. MiXCR was run by TCRdb on the PCR reads, yielding one entry per CDR3 protein. The table includes fewer than 850,000 distinct CDR3 sequences, more than 45% detected once. General study points: Compared with controls, patients had more of about five TRBV segments, including TRBV5-6, TRBV5-1 and TRBV20-1.

The V and J ends lost 5 bases and 0 bases, in that order; junction bases with no gene match: 8. The CDR3 is 17 residues long. The clonotype was recovered from a girl aged 5-17 years with multiple sclerosis. J is TRBJ2-3 and V is TRBV12-3 or TRBV12-4; 10 bases agree with TRBD2. Material for sequencing was blood. The CDR3 DNA follows: TGTGCCAGCAGTCCTGTAGGACTAGCGGCGAGCACAGATACGCAGTATTTT. This gives the protein CASSPVGLAASTDTQYF.